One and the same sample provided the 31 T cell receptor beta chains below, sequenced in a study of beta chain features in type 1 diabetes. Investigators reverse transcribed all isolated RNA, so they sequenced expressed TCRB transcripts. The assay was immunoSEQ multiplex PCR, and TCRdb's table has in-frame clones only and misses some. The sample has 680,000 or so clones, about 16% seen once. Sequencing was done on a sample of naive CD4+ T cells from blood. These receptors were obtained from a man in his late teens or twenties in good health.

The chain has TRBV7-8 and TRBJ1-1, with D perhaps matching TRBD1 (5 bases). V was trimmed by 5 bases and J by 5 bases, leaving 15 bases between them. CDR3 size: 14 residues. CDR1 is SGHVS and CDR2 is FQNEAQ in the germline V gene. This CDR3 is CASSPTVHKTEAFF. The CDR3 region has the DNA TGTGCCAGCAGCCCGACAGTTCACAAGACTGAAGCTTTCTTT.

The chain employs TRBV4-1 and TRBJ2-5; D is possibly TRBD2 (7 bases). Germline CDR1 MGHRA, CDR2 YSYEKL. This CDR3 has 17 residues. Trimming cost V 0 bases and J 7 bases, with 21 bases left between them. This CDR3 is CASSQEGPGGLSGTQYF. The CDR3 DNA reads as TGCGCCAGCAGCCAAGAAGGTCCGGGGGGCCTGTCTGGGACCCAGTACTTC.

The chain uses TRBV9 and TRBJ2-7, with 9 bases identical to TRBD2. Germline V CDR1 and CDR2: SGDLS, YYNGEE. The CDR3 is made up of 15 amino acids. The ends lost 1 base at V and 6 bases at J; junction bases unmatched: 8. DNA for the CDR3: TGTGCCAGCAGCGTAAGGGGCGGGGGGGCCCCCGAGCAGTACTTC. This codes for CASSVRGGGAPEQYF.

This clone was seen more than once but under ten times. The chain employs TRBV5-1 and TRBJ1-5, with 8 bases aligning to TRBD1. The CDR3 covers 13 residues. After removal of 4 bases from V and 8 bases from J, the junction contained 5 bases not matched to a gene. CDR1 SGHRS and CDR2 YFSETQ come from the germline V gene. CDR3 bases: TGCGCCAGCAGCCGAGGACAGGGCGAGCCCCAGCATTTT. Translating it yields CASSRGQGEPQHF.

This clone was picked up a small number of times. The CDR3 DNA follows: TGCGCCAGCAGCCAAGAGGGGGGGCAAGGAAACAATGAGCAGTTCTTC. This encodes CASSQEGGQGNNEQFF. The chain combines TRBV4-3 with TRBJ2-1, with D perhaps matching TRBD2 (7 bases). Trimming removed 0 bases at V and 5 bases at J, with 14 bases between. Per germline, CDR1 LGHNA and CDR2 YSLEER. The CDR3 loop spans 16 amino acids.

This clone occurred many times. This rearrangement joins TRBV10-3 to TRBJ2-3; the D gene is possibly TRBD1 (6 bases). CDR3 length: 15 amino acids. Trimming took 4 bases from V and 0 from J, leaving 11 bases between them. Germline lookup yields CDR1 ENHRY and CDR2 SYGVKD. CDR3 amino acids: CAISVPGASTDTQYF. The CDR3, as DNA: TGTGCCATCAGTGTGCCAGGGGCTAGCACAGATACGCAGTATTTT.

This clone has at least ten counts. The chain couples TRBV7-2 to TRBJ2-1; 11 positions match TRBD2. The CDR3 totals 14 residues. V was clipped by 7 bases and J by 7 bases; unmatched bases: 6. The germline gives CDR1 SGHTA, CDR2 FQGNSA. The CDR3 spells CASIPRLAGNEQFF. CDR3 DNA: TGTGCCAGCATCCCCCGACTAGCGGGAAATGAGCAGTTCTTC.

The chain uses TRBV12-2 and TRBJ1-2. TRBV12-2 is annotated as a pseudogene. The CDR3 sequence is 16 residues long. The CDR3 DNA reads TGTGCAAGTCGCCCGATCTGGTCCGGACCAACCTATGGCTACACCTTC. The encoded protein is CASRPIWSGPTYGYTF.

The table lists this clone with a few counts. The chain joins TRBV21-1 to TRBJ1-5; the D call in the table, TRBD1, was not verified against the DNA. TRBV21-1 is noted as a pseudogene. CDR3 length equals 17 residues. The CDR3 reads CASSKVWGGLSNQPQHF. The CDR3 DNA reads TGTGCCAGCAGCAAAGTTTGGGGCGGCCTTAGCAATCAGCCCCAGCATTTT.

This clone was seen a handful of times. CDR3 sequence: CASSRQGSQPQHF. CDR3 in DNA: TGTGCCAGCAGCAGACAGGGTAGTCAGCCCCAGCATTTT. The J gene is TRBJ1-5, the V gene TRBV7-2; TRBD1 agrees at 7 bases. Germline loops: CDR1 SGHTA, CDR2 FQGNSA. Trimming cost V 5 bases and J 6 bases; bases outside gene matches: 4. The CDR3 extends over 13 amino acids.

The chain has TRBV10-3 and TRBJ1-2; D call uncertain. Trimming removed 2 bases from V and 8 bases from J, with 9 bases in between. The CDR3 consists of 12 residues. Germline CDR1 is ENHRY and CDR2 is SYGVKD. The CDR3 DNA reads TGTGCCATCAGTGAGCCTGGGGTGGGCTACACCTTC. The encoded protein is CAISEPGVGYTF.

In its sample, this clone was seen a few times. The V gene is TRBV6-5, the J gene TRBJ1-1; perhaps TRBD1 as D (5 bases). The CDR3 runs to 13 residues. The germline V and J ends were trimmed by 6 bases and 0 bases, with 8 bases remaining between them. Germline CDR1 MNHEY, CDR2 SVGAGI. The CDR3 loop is CASSRQMNTEAFF. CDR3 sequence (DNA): TGTGCCAGCAGCCGACAGATGAACACTGAAGCTTTCTTT.

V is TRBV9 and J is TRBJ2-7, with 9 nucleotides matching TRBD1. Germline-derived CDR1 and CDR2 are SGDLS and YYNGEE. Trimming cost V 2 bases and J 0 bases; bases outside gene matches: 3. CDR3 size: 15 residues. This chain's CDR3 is CASSVGQGTSYEQYF. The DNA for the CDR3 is TGTGCCAGCAGCGTTGGACAGGGGACCTCCTACGAGCAGTACTTC.

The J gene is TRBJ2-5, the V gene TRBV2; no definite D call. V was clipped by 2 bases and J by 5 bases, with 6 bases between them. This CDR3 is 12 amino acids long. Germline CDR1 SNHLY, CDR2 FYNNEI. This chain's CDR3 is CASSELWETQYF. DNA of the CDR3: TGTGCCAGCAGTGAACTTTGGGAGACCCAGTACTTC.

In DNA form, the CDR3 reads TGTGCCTGGAGGAAAGACGGCATAAGTTACAATGAGCAGTTCTTC. The encoded protein is CAWRKDGISYNEQFF. The rearrangement links TRBV30 to TRBJ2-1; no reliable D call. Trimming took off 3 bases at V and 4 bases at J, with 16 bases between the two ends. The CDR3 extends over 15 amino acids. CDR1 and CDR2 (germline): GTSNPN, SVGIG (reference sequence).

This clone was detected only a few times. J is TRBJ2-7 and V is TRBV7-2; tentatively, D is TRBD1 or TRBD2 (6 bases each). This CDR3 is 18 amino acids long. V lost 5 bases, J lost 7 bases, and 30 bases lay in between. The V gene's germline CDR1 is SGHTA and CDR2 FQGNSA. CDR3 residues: CASSPDKGRGTRAREQYF. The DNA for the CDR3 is TGTGCCAGCAGCCCTGACAAGGGCCGGGGGACACGGGCTAGGGAGCAGTACTTC.

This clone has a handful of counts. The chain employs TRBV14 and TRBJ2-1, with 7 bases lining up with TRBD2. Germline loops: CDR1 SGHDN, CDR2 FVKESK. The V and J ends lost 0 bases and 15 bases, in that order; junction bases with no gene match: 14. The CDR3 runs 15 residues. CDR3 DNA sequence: TGTGCCAGCAGCCAAGATCGGGCGGGAGCACTGGTAAGGTTCTTC. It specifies CASSQDRAGALVRFF.

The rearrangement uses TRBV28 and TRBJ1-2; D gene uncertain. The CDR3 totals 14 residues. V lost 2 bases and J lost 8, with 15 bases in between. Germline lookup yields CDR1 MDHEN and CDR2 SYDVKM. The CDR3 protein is CASSLPGRLTGYTF. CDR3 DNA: TGTGCCAGCAGTTTACCGGGCAGACTAACCGGCTACACCTTC.

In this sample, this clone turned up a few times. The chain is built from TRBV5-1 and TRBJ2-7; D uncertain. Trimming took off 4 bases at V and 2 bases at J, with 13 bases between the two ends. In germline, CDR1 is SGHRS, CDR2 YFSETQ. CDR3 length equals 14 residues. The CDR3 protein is CASSPQLVAYEQYF. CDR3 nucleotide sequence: TGCGCCAGCAGCCCCCAGCTGGTGGCCTACGAGCAGTACTTC.

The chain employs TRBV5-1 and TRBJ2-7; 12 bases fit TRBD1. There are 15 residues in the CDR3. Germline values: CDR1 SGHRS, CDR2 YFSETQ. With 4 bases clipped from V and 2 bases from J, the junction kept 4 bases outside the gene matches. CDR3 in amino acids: CASSVGQGAAYEQYF. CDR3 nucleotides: TGCGCCAGCAGCGTGGGACAGGGGGCGGCCTACGAGCAGTACTTC.

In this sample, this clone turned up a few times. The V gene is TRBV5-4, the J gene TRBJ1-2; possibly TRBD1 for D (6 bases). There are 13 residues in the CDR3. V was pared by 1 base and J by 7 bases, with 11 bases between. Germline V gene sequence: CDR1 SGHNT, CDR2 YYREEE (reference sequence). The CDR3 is CASSLKQGAGYTF. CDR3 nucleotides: TGTGCCAGCAGCTTGAAACAGGGAGCTGGCTACACCTTC.

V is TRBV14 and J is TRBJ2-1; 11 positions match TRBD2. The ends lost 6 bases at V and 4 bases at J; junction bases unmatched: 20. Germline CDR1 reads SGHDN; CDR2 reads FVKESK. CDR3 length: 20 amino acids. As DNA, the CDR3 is TGTGCCAGCAGGCTGACTCCAGGACTAGCGGGCGGCTCAAGATACAATGAGCAGTTCTTC. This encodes CASRLTPGLAGGSRYNEQFF.

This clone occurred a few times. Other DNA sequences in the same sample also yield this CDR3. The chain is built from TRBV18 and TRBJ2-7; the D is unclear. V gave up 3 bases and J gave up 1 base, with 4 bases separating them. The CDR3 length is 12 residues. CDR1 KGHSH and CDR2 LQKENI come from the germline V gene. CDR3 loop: CASSPGSYEQYF. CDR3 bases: TGTGCCAGCTCACCCGGATCCTACGAGCAGTACTTC.

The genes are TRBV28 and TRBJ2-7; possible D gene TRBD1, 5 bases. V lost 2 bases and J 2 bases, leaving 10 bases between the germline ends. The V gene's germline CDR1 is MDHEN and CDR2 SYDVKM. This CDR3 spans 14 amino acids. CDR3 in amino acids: CASSLPVRAYEQYF. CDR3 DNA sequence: TGTGCCAGCAGTTTACCAGTCAGGGCCTACGAGCAGTACTTC.

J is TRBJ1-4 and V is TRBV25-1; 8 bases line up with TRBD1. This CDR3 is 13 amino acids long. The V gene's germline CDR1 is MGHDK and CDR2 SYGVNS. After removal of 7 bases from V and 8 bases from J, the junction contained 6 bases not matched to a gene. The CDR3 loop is CASNRQGTEKLFF. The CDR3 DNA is TGTGCCAGCAATAGACAGGGGACCGAAAAACTGTTTTTT.

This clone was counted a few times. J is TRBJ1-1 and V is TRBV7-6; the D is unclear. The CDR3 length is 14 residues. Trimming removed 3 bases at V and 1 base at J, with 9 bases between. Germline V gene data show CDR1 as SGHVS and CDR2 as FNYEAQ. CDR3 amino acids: CASSLEVTNTEAFF. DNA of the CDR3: TGTGCCAGCAGCTTGGAAGTGACGAACACTGAAGCTTTCTTT.

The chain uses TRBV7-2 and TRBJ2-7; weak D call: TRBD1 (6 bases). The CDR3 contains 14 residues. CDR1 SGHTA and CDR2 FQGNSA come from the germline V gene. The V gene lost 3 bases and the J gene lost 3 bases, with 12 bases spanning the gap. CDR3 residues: CASSFQGKVYEQYF. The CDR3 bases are TGTGCCAGCAGCTTCCAGGGGAAGGTCTACGAGCAGTACTTC.

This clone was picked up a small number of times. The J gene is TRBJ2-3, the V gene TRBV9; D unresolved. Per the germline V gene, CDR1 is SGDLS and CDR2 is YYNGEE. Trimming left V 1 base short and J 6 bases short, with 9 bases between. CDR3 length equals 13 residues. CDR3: CASSVIVTDTQYF. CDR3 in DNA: TGTGCCAGCAGCGTAATCGTAACGGATACGCAGTATTTT.

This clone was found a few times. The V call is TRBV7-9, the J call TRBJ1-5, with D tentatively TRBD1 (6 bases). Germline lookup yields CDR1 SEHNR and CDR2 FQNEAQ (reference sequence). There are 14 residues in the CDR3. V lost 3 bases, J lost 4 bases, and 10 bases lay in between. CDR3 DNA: TGTGCCAGCAGCTTGGGACAAGAAAATCAGCCCCAGCATTTT. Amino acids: CASSLGQENQPQHF.

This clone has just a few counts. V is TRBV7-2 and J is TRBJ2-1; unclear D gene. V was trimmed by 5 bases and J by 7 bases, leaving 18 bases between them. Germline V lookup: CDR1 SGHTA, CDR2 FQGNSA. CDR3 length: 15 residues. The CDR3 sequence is CASSLMGQERNEQFF. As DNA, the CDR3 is TGTGCCAGCAGCCTTATGGGTCAAGAAAGGAATGAGCAGTTCTTC.

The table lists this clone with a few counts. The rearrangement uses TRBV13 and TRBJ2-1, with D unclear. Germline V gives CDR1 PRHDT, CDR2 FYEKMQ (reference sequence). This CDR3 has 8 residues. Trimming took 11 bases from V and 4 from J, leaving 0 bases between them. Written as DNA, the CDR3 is TGTGCCTACAATGAGCAGTTCTTC. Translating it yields CAYNEQFF.